This TCR beta chain was captured in a study of T cells in Graves' hyperthyroidism and ophthalmopathy. Germline V gene data show CDR1 as DFQATT and CDR2 as SNEGSKA (reference sequence). The CDR3 sequence is 17 residues long. The J segment lost 2 bases and the V segment lost 0 bases, leaving 10 bases of the junction unmatched. In this sample, this clonotype turned up many times. Amplification of TCR beta CDR3 regions was performed using RNA transcripts as template. With the HTBI primer set, the TCR CDR3 went through a first round of RT-PCR. TCRdb re-derived calls from the multiplex PCR reads in MiXCR, one entry per CDR3 protein. The data hold 300,000 or so distinct CDR3 sequences, with approximately 18% observed a single time.

The TCR comes from a woman aged 45-60 years with Graves' hyperthyroidism. Source material: blood. The gene calls are TRBV20-1 and TRBJ2-3; 8 bases match TRBD1. CDR3: CSARDDFGQGLTDTQYF. The CDR3 nucleotides are TGCAGTGCTAGAGATGATTTTGGACAGGGCCTCACAGATACGCAGTATTTT.